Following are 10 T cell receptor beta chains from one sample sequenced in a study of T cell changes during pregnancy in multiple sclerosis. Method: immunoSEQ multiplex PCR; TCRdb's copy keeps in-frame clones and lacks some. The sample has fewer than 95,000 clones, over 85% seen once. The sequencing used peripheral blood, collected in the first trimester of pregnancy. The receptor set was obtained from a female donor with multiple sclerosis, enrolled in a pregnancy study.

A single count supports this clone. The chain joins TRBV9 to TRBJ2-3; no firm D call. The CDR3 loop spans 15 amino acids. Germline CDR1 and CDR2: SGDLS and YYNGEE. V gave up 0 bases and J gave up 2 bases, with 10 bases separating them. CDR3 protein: CASSVGSGLTDTQYF. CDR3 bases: TGTGCCAGCAGCGTAGGGTCTGGCCTCACAGATACGCAGTATTTT. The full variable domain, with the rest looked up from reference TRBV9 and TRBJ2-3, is DSGVTQTPKHLITATGQRVTLRCSPRSGDLSVYWYQQSLDQGLQFLIQYYNGEERAKGNILERFSAQQFPDLHSELNLSSLELGDSALYFCASSVGSGLTDTQYFGPGTRLTVL.

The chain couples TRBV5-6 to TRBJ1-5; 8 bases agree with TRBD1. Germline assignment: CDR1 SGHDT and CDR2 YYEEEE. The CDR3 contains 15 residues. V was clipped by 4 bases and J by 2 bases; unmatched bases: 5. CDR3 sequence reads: CASSEDRGRNQPQHF. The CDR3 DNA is TGTGCCAGCAGCGAAGACAGGGGACGCAATCAGCCCCAGCATTTT.

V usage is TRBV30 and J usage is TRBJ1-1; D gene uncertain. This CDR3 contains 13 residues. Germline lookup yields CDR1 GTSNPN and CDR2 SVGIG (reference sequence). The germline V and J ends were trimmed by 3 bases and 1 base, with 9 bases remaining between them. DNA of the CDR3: TGTGCCTGGAGAGCCGCTTCGAACACTGAAGCTTTCTTT. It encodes CAWRAASNTEAFF.

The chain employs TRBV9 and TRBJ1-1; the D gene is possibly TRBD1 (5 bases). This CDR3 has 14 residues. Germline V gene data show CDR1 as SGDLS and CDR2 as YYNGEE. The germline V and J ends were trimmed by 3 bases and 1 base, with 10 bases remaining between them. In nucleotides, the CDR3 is TGTGCCAGCAGCGAATCCGGGGGGAACACTGAAGCTTTCTTT. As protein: CASSESGGNTEAFF.

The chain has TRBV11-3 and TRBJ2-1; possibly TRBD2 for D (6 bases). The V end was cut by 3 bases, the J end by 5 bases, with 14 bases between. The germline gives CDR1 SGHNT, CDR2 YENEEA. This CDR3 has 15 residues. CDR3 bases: TGTGCCAGCAGCTTTTCCGGGACTCGCAACAATGAGCAGTTCTTC. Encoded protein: CASSFSGTRNNEQFF.

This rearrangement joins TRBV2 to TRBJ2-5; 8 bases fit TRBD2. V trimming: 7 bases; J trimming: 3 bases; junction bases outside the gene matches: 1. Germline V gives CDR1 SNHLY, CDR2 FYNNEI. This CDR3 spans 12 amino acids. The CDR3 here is CASIGGEETQYF. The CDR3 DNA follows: TGTGCCAGCATCGGGGGGGAAGAGACCCAGTACTTC.

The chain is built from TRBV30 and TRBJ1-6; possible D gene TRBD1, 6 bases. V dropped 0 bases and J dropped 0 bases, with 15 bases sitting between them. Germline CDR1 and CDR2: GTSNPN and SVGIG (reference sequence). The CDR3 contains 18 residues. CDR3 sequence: CAWSVFSRGSSYNSPLHF. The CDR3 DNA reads TGTGCCTGGAGTGTATTTTCTAGGGGGAGCTCCTATAATTCACCCCTCCACTTT. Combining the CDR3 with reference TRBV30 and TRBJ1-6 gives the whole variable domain SQTIHQWPATLVQPVGSPLSLECTVEGTSNPNLYWYRQAAGRGLQLLFYSVGIGQISSEVPQNLSASRPQDRQFILSSKKLLLSDSGFYLCAWSVFSRGSSYNSPLHFGNGTRLTVT.

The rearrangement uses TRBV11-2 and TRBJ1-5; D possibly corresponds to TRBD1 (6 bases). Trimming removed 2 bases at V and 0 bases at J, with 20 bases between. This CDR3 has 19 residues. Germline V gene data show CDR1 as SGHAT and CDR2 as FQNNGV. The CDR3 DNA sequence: TGTGCCAGCAGCTTAAGAGGGGGGGCAGGCCGATTTAGCAATCAGCCCCAGCATTTT. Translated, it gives CASSLRGGAGRFSNQPQHF.

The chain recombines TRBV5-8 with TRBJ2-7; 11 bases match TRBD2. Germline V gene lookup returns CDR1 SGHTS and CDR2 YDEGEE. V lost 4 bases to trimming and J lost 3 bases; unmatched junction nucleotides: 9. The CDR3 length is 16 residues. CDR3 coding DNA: TGTGCCAGCAGCCGCCGGGTAGCGGGGGGGCACTACGAGCAGTACTTC. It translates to CASSRRVAGGHYEQYF.

CDR3 coding DNA: TGTGCCAGTAGTACCAAGGGGGCTGGGGCCAACGTCCTGACTTTC. Its translation: CASSTKGAGANVLTF. The chain couples TRBV19 to TRBJ2-6, with TRBD1 as a possible D gene (6 bases). V was cut by 4 bases and J by 2 bases, with 9 bases left in between. The length of the CDR3 is 15 residues. CDR1 and CDR2 from the germline V gene are LNHDA and SQIVND (reference sequence).